A single sample is the source of the 5 T cell receptor beta chains below, sequenced in a study of cytomegalovirus exposure and HLA in healthy donors. The primer mix had 60 Vbeta and 13 Jbeta primers. The protocol was immunoSEQ multiplex PCR, while the TCRdb copy is restricted to in-frame clones and leaves out a portion. Of about 130,000 clones in the sample, 10% to 13% were seen once. The specimen was PBMCs. The source of these receptors is a woman aged 18-35 years in good health and CMV-seropositive.

This clone showed up just a few times. The chain recombines TRBV2 with TRBJ2-1; D call uncertain. V was clipped by 11 bases and J by 1 base, with 18 bases between them. This CDR3 is built from 15 residues. CDR1 and CDR2 from the germline V gene are SNHLY and FYNNEI. This chain's CDR3 is CACPPRQSSYNEQFF. The CDR3 coding sequence is TGTGCCTGCCCCCCGCGGCAGAGTTCCTACAATGAGCAGTTCTTC.

This chain links TRBV6-5 with TRBJ2-3; 10 positions agree with TRBD2. V gave up 1 base and J gave up 4 bases; unmatched junction bases: 2. The CDR3 consists of 15 residues. Per the germline V gene, CDR1 is MNHEY and CDR2 is SVGAGI. DNA for the CDR3: TGTGCCAGCAGTTACTTGAGCGGGAGGGCAGATACGCAGTATTTT. This sequence encodes CASSYLSGRADTQYF.

The V and J genes are TRBV7-8 and TRBJ1-5; 7 nucleotides line up with TRBD1. The V gene end was trimmed by 10 bases and the J gene end by 0 bases; junction bases not matched to a gene: 9. The CDR3 runs to 15 residues. Germline V gene data show CDR1 as SGHVS and CDR2 as FQNEAQ. CDR3 coding DNA: TGTGCCACCGAGGTGGACAGGCGTAGCAATCAGCCCCAGCATTTT. Translated, it gives CATEVDRRSNQPQHF.

This clone was found a few times. The gene calls are TRBV30 and TRBJ2-1; 16 positions match TRBD2. In germline, CDR1 is GTSNPN, CDR2 SVGIG (reference sequence). V lost 1 base and J lost 15; bases outside the gene matches: 3. The CDR3 has 13 amino acids. CDR3 sequence reads: CAWSEGTSGRGFF. The CDR3 nucleotides are TGTGCCTGGAGTGAGGGGACTAGCGGGAGGGGGTTCTTC.

The chain uses TRBV11-2 and TRBJ1-1, with D maybe TRBD1 (6 bases). V was pared by 1 base and J by 8 bases, with 17 bases between. CDR3 length: 15 amino acids. Germline V gene sequence: CDR1 SGHAT, CDR2 FQNNGV. The CDR3: CASSLGTGLVAEAFF. DNA for the CDR3: TGTGCCAGCAGCTTAGGTACAGGGCTTGTAGCGGAAGCTTTCTTT.